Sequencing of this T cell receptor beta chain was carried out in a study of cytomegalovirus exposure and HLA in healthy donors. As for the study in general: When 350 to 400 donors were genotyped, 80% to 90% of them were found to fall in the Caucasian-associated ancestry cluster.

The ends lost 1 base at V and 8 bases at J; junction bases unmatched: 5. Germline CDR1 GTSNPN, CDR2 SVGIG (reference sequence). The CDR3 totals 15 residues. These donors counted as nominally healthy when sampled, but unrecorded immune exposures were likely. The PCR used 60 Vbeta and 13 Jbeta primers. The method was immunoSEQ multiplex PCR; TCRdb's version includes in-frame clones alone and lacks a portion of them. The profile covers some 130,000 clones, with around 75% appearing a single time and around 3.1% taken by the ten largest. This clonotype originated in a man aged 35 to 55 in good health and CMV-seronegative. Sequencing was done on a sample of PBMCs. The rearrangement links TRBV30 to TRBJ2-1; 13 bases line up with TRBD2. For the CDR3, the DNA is TGTGCCTGGAGTGCCGGACTAGCGGGAGTTTATGAGCAGTTCTTC. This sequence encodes CAWSAGLAGVYEQFF.